The rows below give T cell receptor beta chains drawn from one sample of a study of molecular identifiers for immune sequencing clone quantification. TCRdb fed the PCR reads into MiXCR, producing one record per CDR3 protein. The data contain under 600,000 distinct CDR3 sequences, 20% to 25% of them singletons. The sequenced sample was naive CD8+ T cells from blood, with Jurkat cell RNA spiked in. The origin of the receptors is a human donor in good health. Some libraries in this study had Jurkat cell RNA spiked in. Each CDR3 is given with its conserved first and last residue. The D gene is left open where the match is weak. Size is stated for part of the rows, as once, few or many counts, or as a class when the clone is expanded.

- | TRBJ2-5 | TRBV7-9 | TRBD2 | TGTGCCAGCATCCCCCCGGGGGGGGTGGAAGAGACCCAGTACTTC | CASIPPGGVEETQYF
few | TRBJ1-5 | TRBV6-5 | - | TGTGCCAGCAGCCCATCAGACGGCAATCAGCCCCAGCATTTT | CASSPSDGNQPQHF
many | TRBJ1-1 | TRBV3-1 | - | TGTGCCAGCAGCCAGGGGGGTTCTGAAGCTTTCTTT | CASSQGGSEAFF
- | TRBJ2-5 | TRBV7-2 | - | TGTGCCAGCAGCCCTAACGGCCCCCAAGAGACCCAGTACTTC | CASSPNGPQETQYF
- | TRBJ1-2 | TRBV6-5 | - | TGTGCCAGCAGTTACCTCCTGGCGGGGATTCCGGGCTACACCTTC | CASSYLLAGIPGYTF
many | TRBJ2-7 | TRBV5-1 | - | TGCGCCAGCAGCTTGGACGAGGGGGGAGGCTACGAGCAGTACTTC | CASSLDEGGGYEQYF
many | TRBJ2-7 | TRBV5-4 | TRBD1 | TGTGCCAGCAGTAAGGACAGGGGGGGGTACGAGCAGTACTTC | CASSKDRGGYEQYF
- | TRBJ1-3 | TRBV6-5 | - | TGTGCCGCTGTACAGGGAGACACCATATATTTT | CAAVQGDTIYF
many | TRBJ1-1 | TRBV6-6 | TRBD1 | TGTGCCAGCACCAGAAACCTACGGACAGGGAGGGATCCAAACACTGAAGCTTTCTTT | CASTRNLRTGRDPNTEAFF
few | TRBJ2-1 | TRBV20-1 | - | TGCAGTGCTAGAATAGTCCATGAGCAGTTCTTC | CSARIVHEQFF
few | TRBJ2-3 | TRBV4-3 | - | TGCGCCAGCAGCCGCAATCAGGCCCGGGGGAGAGATACGCAGTATTTT | CASSRNQARGRDTQYF
few | TRBJ1-1 | TRBV5-1 | TRBD1 | TGCGCCAGCAGCCTAGGGACAGCTCTCACTGAAGCTTTCTTT | CASSLGTALTEAFF
many | TRBJ1-1 | TRBV2 | - | TGTGCCAGCGTGACAGGGAACACTGAAGCTTTCTTT | CASVTGNTEAFF
- | TRBJ1-2 | TRBV7-2 | - | TGTGCCAGCAGCCTAAGTAACTGGGCCTCTCCCTATGGCTACACCTTC | CASSLSNWASPYGYTF
- | TRBJ2-5 | TRBV11-2 | TRBD2 | TGTGCCAGCAGCCCTTCTAGCGGGAGCAAGGCGGGGGAGACCCAGTACTTC | CASSPSSGSKAGETQYF
many | TRBJ1-1 | TRBV29-1 | TRBD1 | TGCAGCGCTAGGGACAGGGAGACTCTCACTGAAGCTTTCTTT | CSARDRETLTEAFF
few | TRBJ2-5 | TRBV5-4 | - | TGTGCCAGCAGCTTAAGGACGGAAGAGACCCAGTACTTC | CASSLRTEETQYF
many | TRBJ2-3 | TRBV5-4 | - | TGTGCCAGCAGCCCACCGGGCCCAACCGTATCAGATACGCAGTATTTT | CASSPPGPTVSDTQYF
many | TRBJ2-7 | TRBV7-9 | - | TGTGCCAGCAGCTTAGTGTGGTCCGACGAGCAGTACTTC | CASSLVWSDEQYF
many | TRBJ2-5 | TRBV28 | - | TGTGCCAGCAGTTTATACCAGCAAGAGACCCAGTACTTC | CASSLYQQETQYF
many | TRBJ1-3 | TRBV20-1 | - | TGCAGTGCTAGACCCGGGAAGAGGGGAAACACCATATATTTT | CSARPGKRGNTIYF
- | TRBJ2-7 | TRBV6-2/TRBV6-3 | TRBD1 | TGTGCCAGCAGCACCGGGACAGGGGTCGAGCAGTACTTC | CASSTGTGVEQYF
few | TRBJ2-1 | TRBV5-1 | TRBD2 | TGCGCCAGCAGCTTGGATTGGGGGGGTCTGAGCAATGAGCAGTTCTTC | CASSLDWGGLSNEQFF
few | TRBJ2-2 | TRBV9 | TRBD2 | TGTGCCAGCAGCGGAAGGCGGGGGGGAGTCACCGGGGAGCTGTTTTTT | CASSGRRGGVTGELFF
many | TRBJ1-1 | TRBV6-2/TRBV6-3 | - | TGTGCCAGCAGTCCCGGGGTACTTGAAGCTTTCTTT | CASSPGVLEAFF
many | TRBJ2-3 | TRBV12-5 | - | TGTGCTAGTGCCCCCTCCTTGGGGGGTAGCACAGATACGCAGTATTTT | CASAPSLGGSTDTQYF
few | TRBJ2-7 | TRBV7-9 | TRBD1 | TGTGCCTCCCTGCGGGCTGGACAGGGTGACGAGCAGTACTTC | CASLRAGQGDEQYF
few | TRBJ2-2 | TRBV11-2 | TRBD1 | TGTGCCAGCAGCTCCGGGACAGGGGGCTTCGGGGAGCTGTTTTTT | CASSSGTGGFGELFF
- | TRBJ2-7 | TRBV15 | - | TGTGCCACCAGCCCCGGGGGAAGGTTGGTTCGGAGCTACGAGCAGTACTTC | CATSPGGRLVRSYEQYF
few | TRBJ2-7 | TRBV20-1 | TRBD2 | TGCAGTGCTAGTAGTCGGGAGGAGGGATACGAGCAGTACTTC | CSASSREEGYEQYF
- | TRBJ1-5 | TRBV11-2 | - | TGTGCCAGCAGCTTAGGCAACAGCGGGCAGCCCCAGCATTTT | CASSLGNSGQPQHF
many | TRBJ2-3 | TRBV4-1 | TRBD2 | TGCGCCAGCAGCCAAAGCGGGGGGGCTCCAGATACGCAGTATTTT | CASSQSGGAPDTQYF
many | TRBJ1-5 | TRBV4-3 | - | TGCGCCAGCAGCCAAGATGATGGCCTTAGCAATCAGCCCCAGCATTTT | CASSQDDGLSNQPQHF
few | TRBJ2-6 | TRBV4-3 | - | TGCGCCAGCAGCCAAGATGGGTGGGGGGCCAACGTCCTGACTTTC | CASSQDGWGANVLTF
many | TRBJ1-4 | TRBV20-1 | - | TGCAGTGCTAGATCGGGGACAACTAATGAAAAACTGTTTTTT | CSARSGTTNEKLFF
many | TRBJ1-1 | TRBV15 | TRBD1 | TGTGCCACCAGCGCCGGGGACAGCCCGAACACTGAAGCTTTCTTT | CATSAGDSPNTEAFF
- | TRBJ2-5 | TRBV4-1 | - | TGCGCCAGCAGCCAAGCAGTACCAGAGACCCAGTACTTC | CASSQAVPETQYF
- | TRBJ2-1 | TRBV24-1 | - | TGTGCCACCAGTGAGCCGAACTACAATGAGCAGTTCTTC | CATSEPNYNEQFF
few | TRBJ2-1 | TRBV7-9 | TRBD2 | TGTGCCAGCAGCCCACTAGCGGGAGTGGGTGAGCAGTTCTTC | CASSPLAGVGEQFF
few | TRBJ1-1 | TRBV15 | TRBD1 | TGTGCCACCAGCAGGGGGACAGGGGTCACTGAAGCTTTCTTT | CATSRGTGVTEAFF
- | TRBJ1-2 | TRBV2 | - | TGTGCCAGCAGTGAAACTGGAGTTGGCAGATTAACTTATGGCCACACCTTC | CASSETGVGRLTYGHTF
- | TRBJ2-7 | TRBV27 | - | TGTGCCAGCAGTTCCATCTCAGGGGGGGCCTACGAGCAGTACTTC | CASSSISGGAYEQYF
- | TRBJ2-1 | TRBV28 | TRBD2 | TGTGCCAGCAGTTTAAGTCCCCTGCGGGAGAGCTCCTACAATGAGCAGTTCTTC | CASSLSPLRESSYNEQFF
few | TRBJ2-1 | TRBV19 | TRBD1 | TGTGCCAGTAGTATAGCTTCCAGGGGGCGGAACAATGAGCAGTTCTTC | CASSIASRGRNNEQFF
few | TRBJ2-7 | TRBV5-4 | - | TGTGCCAGCAGCTCTGGACTGAGACCCTACGAGCAGTACTTC | CASSSGLRPYEQYF
many | TRBJ2-4 | TRBV20-1 | TRBD1 | TGCAGTGCTTATGAACAGGGGCAAAACATTCAGTACTTC | CSAYEQGQNIQYF
few | TRBJ2-7 | TRBV7-9 | - | TGTGCCAGCAGCTCAGTCGGCTACGAGCAGTACTTC | CASSSVGYEQYF
many | TRBJ1-6 | TRBV30 | - | TGTGCCTGGAGCCCGGGACGCCTGAATTCACCCCTCCACTTT | CAWSPGRLNSPLHF
- | TRBJ2-7 | TRBV6-6 | - | TGTGCCAGCAGCGAGGCCGGACTCTCCTACGAGCAGTACTTC | CASSEAGLSYEQYF
- | TRBJ2-7 | TRBV11-2 | TRBD2 | TGTGCCAGCAGCATAGGACTAGCTAGCGGAATAGAGCAGTACTTC | CASSIGLASGIEQYF
many | TRBJ2-1 | TRBV30 | - | TGTGCCGGGGGGTCGTGGAATGAGCAGTTCTTC | CAGGSWNEQFF
- | TRBJ1-5 | TRBV27 | - | TGTGCCAGCAGTTACACAGGGACGCAGCCCCAGCATTTT | CASSYTGTQPQHF
- | TRBJ2-3 | TRBV6-5 | TRBD2 | TGTGCCAGCAGTTACTACTCCCTAGGGGGACTAGCGGGACCCGAGGCGCAGTATTTT | CASSYYSLGGLAGPEAQYF